Given below is one T cell receptor beta chain in context. Its antigen is undetermined. The data derive from a study of vaccination effects on CD4 cells after COVID-19. Findings and limits, study-wide: The study had few convalescent patients and no early post-infection timepoints. Both infection-induced and vaccine-induced clones contracted markedly at late post-vaccination timepoints.

The CDR3 extends over 16 amino acids. The germline gives CDR1 SGHRS, CDR2 YFSETQ. Trimming took 1 base from V and 5 from J, leaving 18 bases between them. TCRdb's copy holds only in-frame clones and misses some; the assay was immunoSEQ multiplex PCR. The sample gives some 29,000 clones, 74% of which show up once; roughly a sixth is in the top ten. In the ViraFEST assay, antigen-specific CD4+ clonotypes were identified by expansion after peptide-pool stimulation. Subsequent to roughly 9 days of culture, CD4+ T cells were isolated. Two-dose vaccination with either BNT162b2 or mRNA-1273 was given to the participants. Vaccine recipients, nucleocapsid antibody negative, had no prior SARS-CoV-2 infection. A density of over 1.5 million PBMC per well was used; these cells were cultured with 9.5 to 10 IU/ml IL-2 and around 9.6 ug/ml peptides.

V and J are TRBV5-1 and TRBJ2-5; D is perhaps TRBD2 (6 bases). The specimen was CD4+ T cells from PBMCs cultured with HCoV-OC43 spike peptides, collected after COVID-19 vaccination. Noted subset: HCoV-OC43 spike overlapping peptide pool stimulation. The origin of this receptor is a human donor who received a COVID-19 vaccine. The CDR3 spells CASSLSARGEHETQYF. DNA of the CDR3: TGCGCCAGCAGCTTGAGCGCTCGCGGGGAACACGAGACCCAGTACTTC. The entire variable domain, with the rest obtained from reference TRBV5-1 and TRBJ2-5, is as follows: KAGVTQTPRYLIKTRGQQVTLSCSPISGHRSVSWYQQTPGQGLQFLFEYFSETQRNKGNFPGRFSGRQFSNSRSEMNVSTLELGDSALYLCASSLSARGEHETQYFGPGTRLLVL.